This T cell receptor (beta chain) is drawn from a study of T cell clones after liver transplantation. The CDR3 length is 16 residues. V was clipped by 1 base and J by 2 bases; unmatched bases: 7. Germline loops: CDR1 SGHDN, CDR2 FVKESK. Profiled with immunoSEQ multiplex PCR; TCRdb holds only in-frame clones, not every one. This table holds 6,000 to 6,500 clones, over 70% found once. The sequencing here drew on CD8+ T cells from blood, taken before liver transplant. The source of this sequence is a human donor who received a liver transplant. The chain couples TRBV14 to TRBJ2-7, with 8 nucleotides matching TRBD2. CDR3 in amino acids: CASSQGETSVTYEQYF. The CDR3 DNA follows: TGTGCCAGCAGCCAAGGTGAGACTAGCGTTACCTACGAGCAGTACTTC.